Sequencing of this T cell receptor (beta chain) was carried out in a study of cytomegalovirus exposure and HLA in healthy donors. Whole-study results and caveats: The study labeled 170 or so TCR beta chains cytomegalovirus-associated.

Comment on this clone: As yet, its antigen is unknown.

The junction had 7 bases not matched to a gene; V was cut back by 3 bases and J by 4 bases. Germline V CDR1 and CDR2: GTSNPN, SVGIG (reference sequence). CDR3 length equals 15 residues. The PCR was carried out with 60 Vbeta primers and 13 Jbeta primers. Here immunoSEQ multiplex PCR was the method, and the copy in TCRdb shows in-frame clones only, minus some. The table shows more than 150,000 clones, with more than 75% occurring only once. The TCR was taken from a man aged 35-49 years in good health and CMV-seronegative. The sample comprised PBMCs. The rearrangement joins TRBV30 to TRBJ2-2; 8 bases are shared with TRBD2. CDR3 residues: CAWRGAGGATGELFF. As DNA, the CDR3 is TGTGCCTGGAGGGGTGCGGGGGGTGCCACCGGGGAGCTGTTTTTT.